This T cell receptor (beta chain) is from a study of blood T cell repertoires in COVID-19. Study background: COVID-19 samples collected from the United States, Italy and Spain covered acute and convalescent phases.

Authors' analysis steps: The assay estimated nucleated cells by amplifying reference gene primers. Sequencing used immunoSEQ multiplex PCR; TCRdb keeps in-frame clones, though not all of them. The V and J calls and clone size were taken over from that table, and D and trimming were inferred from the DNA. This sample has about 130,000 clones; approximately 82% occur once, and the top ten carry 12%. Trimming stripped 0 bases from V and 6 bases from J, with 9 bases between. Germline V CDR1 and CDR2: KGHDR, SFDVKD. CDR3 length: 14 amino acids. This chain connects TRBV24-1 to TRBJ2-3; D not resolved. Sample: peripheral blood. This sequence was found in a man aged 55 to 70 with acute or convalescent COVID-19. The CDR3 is CATSDLSRPDTQYF. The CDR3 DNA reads TGTGCCACCAGTGATTTGTCCAGGCCCGATACGCAGTATTTT.